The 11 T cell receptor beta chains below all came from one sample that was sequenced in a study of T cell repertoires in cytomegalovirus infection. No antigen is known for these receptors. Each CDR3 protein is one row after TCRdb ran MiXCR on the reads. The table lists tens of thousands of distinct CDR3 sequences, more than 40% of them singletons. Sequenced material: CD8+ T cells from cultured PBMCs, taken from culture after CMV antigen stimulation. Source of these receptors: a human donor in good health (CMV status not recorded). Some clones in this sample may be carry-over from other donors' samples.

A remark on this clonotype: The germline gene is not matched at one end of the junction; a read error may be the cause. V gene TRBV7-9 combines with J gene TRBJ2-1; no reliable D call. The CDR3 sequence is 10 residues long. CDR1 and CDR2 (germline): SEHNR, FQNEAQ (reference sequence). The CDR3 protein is CASSDNEHFF. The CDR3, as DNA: TGTGCCAGCAGCGACAATGAGCATTTCTTC.

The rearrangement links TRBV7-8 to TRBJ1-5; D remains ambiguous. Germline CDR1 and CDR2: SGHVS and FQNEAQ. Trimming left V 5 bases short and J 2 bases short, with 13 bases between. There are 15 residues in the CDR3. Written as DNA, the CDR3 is TGTGCCAGCAGCCCGAGGGCGGGCGGCAATCAGCCCCAGCATTTT. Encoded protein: CASSPRAGGNQPQHF.

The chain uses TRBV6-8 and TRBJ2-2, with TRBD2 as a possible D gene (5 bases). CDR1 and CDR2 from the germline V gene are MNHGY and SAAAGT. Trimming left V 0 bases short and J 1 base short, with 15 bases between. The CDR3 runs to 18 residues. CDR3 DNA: TGTGCCAGCAGTTACTCCGATGGGAGTCGTTGGAACACCGGGGAGCTGTTTTTT. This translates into CASSYSDGSRWNTGELFF.

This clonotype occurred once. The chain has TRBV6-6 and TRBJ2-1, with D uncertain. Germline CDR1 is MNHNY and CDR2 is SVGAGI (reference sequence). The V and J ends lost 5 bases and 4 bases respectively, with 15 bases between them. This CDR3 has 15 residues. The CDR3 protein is CASSRAEDQYNEQFF. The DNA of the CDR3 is TGTGCCAGCAGTCGCGCCGAGGACCAATACAATGAGCAGTTCTTC.

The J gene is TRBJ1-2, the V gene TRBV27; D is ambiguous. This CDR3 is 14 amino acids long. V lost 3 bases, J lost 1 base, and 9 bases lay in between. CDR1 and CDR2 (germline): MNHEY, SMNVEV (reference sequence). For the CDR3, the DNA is TGTGCCAGCAGTTTGGGCCTGGATAACTATGGCTACACCTTC. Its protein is CASSLGLDNYGYTF.

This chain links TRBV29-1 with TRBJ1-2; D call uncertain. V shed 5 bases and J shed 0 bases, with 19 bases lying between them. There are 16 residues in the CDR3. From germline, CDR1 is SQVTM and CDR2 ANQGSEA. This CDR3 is CSVPPPGAGPNYGYTF. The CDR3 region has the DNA TGCAGCGTTCCACCCCCCGGCGCAGGCCCTAACTATGGCTACACCTTC.

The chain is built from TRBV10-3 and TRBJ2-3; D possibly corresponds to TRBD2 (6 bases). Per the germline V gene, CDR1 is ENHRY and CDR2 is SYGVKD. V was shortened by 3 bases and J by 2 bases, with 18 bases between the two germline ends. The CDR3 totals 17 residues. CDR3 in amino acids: CAISEPLISGVTDTQYF. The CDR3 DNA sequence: TGTGCCATCAGTGAACCCTTAATCTCGGGGGTCACAGATACGCAGTATTTT.

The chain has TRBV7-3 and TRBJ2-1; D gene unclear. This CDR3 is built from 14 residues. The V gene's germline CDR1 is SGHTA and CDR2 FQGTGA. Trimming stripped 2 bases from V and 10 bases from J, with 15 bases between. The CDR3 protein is CASSLLASHREQFF. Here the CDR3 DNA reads TGTGCCAGCAGCTTATTGGCGAGCCACAGAGAGCAGTTCTTC.

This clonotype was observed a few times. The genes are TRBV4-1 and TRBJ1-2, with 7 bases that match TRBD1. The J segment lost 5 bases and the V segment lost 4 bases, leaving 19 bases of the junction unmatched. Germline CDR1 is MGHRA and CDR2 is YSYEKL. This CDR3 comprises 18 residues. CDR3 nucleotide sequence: TGCGCCAGCAGCCCAGGGAACCGGCGGGACAGCTCTCGGTATGGCTACACCTTC. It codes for CASSPGNRRDSSRYGYTF.

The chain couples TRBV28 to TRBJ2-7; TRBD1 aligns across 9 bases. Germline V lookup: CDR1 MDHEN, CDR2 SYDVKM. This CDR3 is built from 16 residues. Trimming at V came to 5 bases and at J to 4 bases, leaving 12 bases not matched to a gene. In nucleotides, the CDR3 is TGTGCCAGCAGTGACATACAGGGGGCTCAAAAGTACGAGCAGTACTTC. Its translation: CASSDIQGAQKYEQYF.

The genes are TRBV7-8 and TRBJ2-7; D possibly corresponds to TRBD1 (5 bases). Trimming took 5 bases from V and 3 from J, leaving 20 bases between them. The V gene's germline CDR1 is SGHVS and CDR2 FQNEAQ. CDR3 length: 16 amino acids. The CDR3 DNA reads TGTGCCAGCAGCCCCTACTACAGGACCCCAGGCTACGAGCAGTACTTC. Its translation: CASSPYYRTPGYEQYF. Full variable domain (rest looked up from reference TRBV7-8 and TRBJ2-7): GAGVSQSPRYKVAKRGQDVALRCDPISGHVSLFWYQQALGQGPEFLTYFQNEAQLDKSGLPSDRFFAERPEGSVSTLKIQRTQQEDSAVYLCASSPYYRTPGYEQYFGPGTRLTVT.